A selection of T cell receptor beta chains follows, all from one sample in a study of cytotoxic CD8 clonotypes in ibrutinib-treated CLL. Produced via immunoSEQ multiplex PCR; TCRdb's table is partial and in-frame only. The sample lists about 29,000 clones; 70% to 80% were seen once. The material was PBMCs, obtained after 36 months of ibrutinib treatment. The receptors were gathered from a human donor with chronic lymphocytic leukemia. Both conserved end residues are part of each CDR3. A D gene is named only where the DNA matches it firmly. Some rows have no size entry. The others give once, few or many, or a class for an expanded clone.

length: 15
D: .
size: .
J: TRBJ2-1
V: TRBV7-2
CDR3: CASSFAGGGHNEQFF
DNA: TGTGCCAGCAGCTTTGCAGGGGGAGGCCACAATGAGCAGTTCTTC

length: 11
D: .
size: few
J: TRBJ1-3
V: TRBV7-9
CDR3: CASSRGYTIYF
DNA: TGTGCCAGCAGCCGGGGTTACACCATATATTTT

length: 14
D: .
size: .
J: TRBJ1-4
V: TRBV4-1
CDR3: CASSRRVSNEKLFF
DNA: TGCGCCAGCAGCCGAAGGGTATCTAATGAAAAACTGTTTTTT

length: 15
D: TRBD2
size: .
J: TRBJ2-1
V: TRBV11-1
CDR3: CASSLRTSSYNEQFF
DNA: TGTGCCAGCAGCCTTAGGACTAGCTCCTACAATGAGCAGTTCTTC

length: 13
D: .
size: .
J: TRBJ2-7
V: TRBV18
CDR3: CASSDSGVYEQYF
DNA: TGTGCCAGTTCCGACAGTGGAGTCTACGAGCAGTACTTC

length: 13
D: .
size: .
J: TRBJ1-1
V: TRBV29-1
CDR3: CSGWEGSITEAFF
DNA: TGCAGCGGGTGGGAGGGGTCGATCACTGAAGCTTTCTTT

length: 15
D: .
size: once
J: TRBJ1-1
V: TRBV6-5
CDR3: CASSYSKGAVSEAFF
DNA: TGTGCCAGCAGTTACTCGAAAGGGGCCGTCTCTGAAGCTTTCTTT

length: 16
D: TRBD1
size: .
J: TRBJ1-2
V: TRBV6-1
CDR3: CASSDGGTGVYYGYTF
DNA: TGTGCCAGCAGTGATGGGGGGACAGGGGTGTACTATGGCTACACCTTC

length: 17
D: .
size: few
J: TRBJ2-1
V: TRBV19
CDR3: CASSIRITGHSYNEQFF
DNA: TGTGCCAGTAGTATTCGGATTACGGGCCATTCCTACAATGAGCAGTTCTTC

length: 14
D: .
size: .
J: TRBJ2-3
V: TRBV5-4
CDR3: CASSLAGIQDTQYF
DNA: TGTGCCAGCAGCTTGGCAGGGATCCAAGATACGCAGTATTTT

length: 15
D: .
size: .
J: TRBJ2-1
V: TRBV7-8
CDR3: CASSPLQGAYNEQFF
DNA: TGTGCCAGCAGCCCTCTACAGGGCGCCTACAATGAGCAGTTCTTC

length: 15
D: .
size: few
J: TRBJ1-5
V: TRBV25-1
CDR3: CASSDSGVGNQPQHF
DNA: TGTGCCAGCAGTGATAGTGGGGTAGGGAATCAGCCCCAGCATTTT

length: 17
D: TRBD2
size: .
J: TRBJ2-3
V: TRBV4-1
CDR3: CASSQDTAGGLTDTQYF
DNA: TGCGCCAGCAGCCAAGATACAGCGGGGGGCCTCACAGATACGCAGTATTTT

length: 18
D: .
size: .
J: TRBJ2-7
V: TRBV28
CDR3: CASSSLHLGGGTSYEQYF
DNA: TGTGCCAGCAGTTCTCTCCATCTAGGTGGGGGGACCTCCTACGAGCAGTACTTC

length: 15
D: .
size: once
J: TRBJ1-2
V: TRBV5-1
CDR3: CASSWDPAQPYGYTF
DNA: TGCGCCAGCAGCTGGGACCCCGCACAGCCCTATGGCTACACCTTC

length: 13
D: .
size: .
J: TRBJ1-2
V: TRBV18
CDR3: CASRAAPEGGYTF
DNA: TGTGCCAGCCGGGCCGCCCCAGAAGGGGGCTACACCTTC

length: 16
D: TRBD1
size: .
J: TRBJ1-1
V: TRBV4-2
CDR3: CASSSWDRVGYTEAFF
DNA: TGTGCCAGCAGCAGCTGGGACAGGGTAGGATACACTGAAGCTTTCTTT

length: 15
D: .
size: .
J: TRBJ1-1
V: TRBV10-2
CDR3: CASSDGSRVIAEAFF
DNA: TGCGCCAGCAGTGACGGGAGTCGGGTTATCGCTGAAGCTTTCTTT

length: 14
D: .
size: .
J: TRBJ2-7
V: TRBV2
CDR3: CASSPPGLSYEQYF
DNA: TGTGCCAGCAGTCCCCCAGGGCTCTCCTACGAGCAGTACTTC

length: 17
D: TRBD2
size: medium-sized
J: TRBJ2-7
V: TRBV2
CDR3: CASSVPRTSGGIYEQYF
DNA: TGTGCCAGCAGTGTACCCAGGACTAGCGGGGGGATCTACGAGCAGTACTTC

length: 15
D: .
size: .
J: TRBJ1-3
V: TRBV19
CDR3: CASSIDYTIGNTIYF
DNA: TGTGCCAGTAGTATAGATTACACAATTGGAAACACCATATATTTT

length: 12
D: .
size: .
J: TRBJ2-3
V: TRBV2
CDR3: CATRGNTDTQYF
DNA: TGTGCCACAAGGGGCAACACAGATACGCAGTATTTT

length: 16
D: .
size: .
J: TRBJ2-4
V: TRBV7-8
CDR3: CASSLARDIAKNIQYF
DNA: TGTGCCAGCAGCTTAGCGAGAGACATAGCCAAAAACATTCAGTACTTC

length: 15
D: .
size: .
J: TRBJ2-7
V: TRBV18
CDR3: CASSPGFWDTYEQYF
DNA: TGTGCCAGCTCACCCGGGTTTTGGGACACCTACGAGCAGTACTTC

length: 15
D: TRBD2
size: .
J: TRBJ2-2
V: TRBV11-2
CDR3: CASSPLAGASGELFF
DNA: TGTGCCAGCAGCCCACTAGCGGGGGCGTCCGGGGAGCTGTTTTTT

length: 13
D: .
size: .
J: TRBJ1-1
V: TRBV29-1
CDR3: CSTTRGGDTEAFF
DNA: TGCAGCACGACACGGGGAGGAGACACTGAAGCTTTCTTT

length: 14
D: .
size: .
J: TRBJ1-1
V: TRBV19
CDR3: CASSLGLSPTEAFF
DNA: TGTGCCAGTAGCCTTGGTCTTAGCCCCACTGAAGCTTTCTTT

length: 14
D: TRBD1
size: .
J: TRBJ1-6
V: TRBV7-8
CDR3: CASSKQGAHSPLHF
DNA: TGTGCCAGCAGCAAGCAGGGGGCACATTCACCCCTCCACTTT

length: 15
D: .
size: .
J: TRBJ1-1
V: TRBV19
CDR3: CASTSPMTGNTEAFF
DNA: TGTGCCAGTACCTCCCCCATGACAGGGAACACTGAAGCTTTCTTT

length: 15
D: .
size: .
J: TRBJ2-2
V: TRBV27
CDR3: CASTLGGPNTGELFF
DNA: TGTGCCAGCACTTTAGGGGGTCCGAACACCGGGGAGCTGTTTTTT

length: 14
D: TRBD1
size: .
J: TRBJ2-5
V: TRBV27
CDR3: CASSPTGNGETQYF
DNA: TGTGCCAGCAGCCCGACAGGGAACGGGGAGACCCAGTACTTC

length: 14
D: .
size: .
J: TRBJ1-6
V: TRBV7-3
CDR3: CASSPTGNNSPLHF
DNA: TGTGCCAGCAGCCCAACAGGGAACAATTCACCCCTCCACTTT

length: 12
D: TRBD2
size: .
J: TRBJ2-7
V: TRBV18
CDR3: CASSEAGGEQYF
DNA: TGTGCCAGCTCGGAAGCGGGGGGAGAGCAGTACTTC

length: 18
D: .
size: .
J: TRBJ2-6
V: TRBV9
CDR3: CASSVSPREYSGANVLTF
DNA: TGTGCCAGCAGCGTATCCCCACGGGAGTACTCTGGGGCCAACGTCCTGACTTTC

length: 14
D: .
size: .
J: TRBJ2-7
V: TRBV6-5
CDR3: CASRSQGSSYEQYF
DNA: TGTGCCAGCAGATCCCAGGGAAGCTCCTACGAGCAGTACTTC

length: 14
D: TRBD1
size: .
J: TRBJ1-1
V: TRBV11-2
CDR3: CASSLQGARTEAFF
DNA: TGTGCCAGCAGCTTGCAGGGGGCACGCACTGAAGCTTTCTTT

length: 15
D: .
size: .
J: TRBJ2-6
V: TRBV19
CDR3: CASSIAASGANVLTF
DNA: TGTGCCAGTAGTATTGCAGCCTCTGGGGCCAACGTCCTGACTTTC

length: 14
D: TRBD1
size: .
J: TRBJ1-2
V: TRBV19
CDR3: CASINRGRDYGYTF
DNA: TGTGCCAGCATTAACAGGGGGAGAGACTATGGCTACACCTTC

length: 16
D: TRBD1
size: .
J: TRBJ1-5
V: TRBV5-6
CDR3: CASSLQGTGAGQPQHF
DNA: TGTGCCAGCAGCTTGCAAGGGACAGGGGCGGGACAGCCCCAGCATTTT

length: 13
D: TRBD1
size: few
J: TRBJ2-2
V: TRBV30
CDR3: CAWGQGNTGELFF
DNA: TGTGCCTGGGGACAGGGAAACACCGGGGAGCTGTTTTTT

length: 13
D: .
size: .
J: TRBJ1-6
V: TRBV7-6
CDR3: CASSLARDSPLHF
DNA: TGTGCCAGCAGCTTAGCGCGAGATTCACCCCTCCACTTT

length: 13
D: .
size: few
J: TRBJ2-5
V: TRBV29-1
CDR3: CSVEPNSQETQYF
DNA: TGCAGCGTTGAACCGAACTCCCAAGAGACCCAGTACTTC

length: 15
D: .
size: .
J: TRBJ1-1
V: TRBV7-6
CDR3: CASSSRGIGNTEAFF
DNA: TGTGCCAGCAGCAGCCGCGGGATTGGGAACACTGAAGCTTTCTTT

length: 11
D: .
size: few
J: TRBJ1-3
V: TRBV2
CDR3: CASEMYNTIYF
DNA: TGTGCCAGCGAAATGTACAACACCATATATTTT

length: 14
D: .
size: .
J: TRBJ1-2
V: TRBV2
CDR3: CASRLMWQGSGYTF
DNA: TGTGCCAGCCGACTCATGTGGCAGGGGTCTGGCTACACCTTC

length: 14
D: .
size: .
J: TRBJ1-2
V: TRBV5-1
CDR3: CASSPPAEDYGYTF
DNA: TGCGCCAGCAGCCCCCCCGCAGAGGACTATGGCTACACCTTC

length: 13
D: .
size: .
J: TRBJ1-2
V: TRBV2
CDR3: CASSATGYSGYTF
DNA: TGTGCCAGCAGTGCAACAGGGTACTCTGGCTACACCTTC